The clone carrying this T cell receptor (beta chain) was observed at least ten times. The length of the CDR3 is 12 residues. Germline trimming cut 10 bases from V and 8 bases from J; bases unmatched to any gene: 6. Germline V gives CDR1 KGHDR, CDR2 SFDVKD. This sample is part of a study of CD8 T cells in ankylosing spondylitis. TCRdb redid the calling of the 5' RACE reads with MiXCR, one entry per CDR3 protein. In the table there are 300,000 to 350,000 distinct CDR3 sequences, under 25% of which are singletons. The V call is TRBV24-1, the J call TRBJ1-2; the match to TRBD1 covers 10 bases. Material for sequencing was blood, either unsorted or a sorted T cell fraction (not recorded which). This TCR was recovered from a female donor with ankylosing spondylitis or in good health (not recorded which). The CDR3 DNA reads TGTGCCACTACCGGGACAGGGGAAGGCTACACCTTC. It encodes CATTGTGEGYTF.